This T cell receptor (beta chain) was sequenced during a study of blood T cell repertoires in COVID-19. Clones were sequenced by immunoSEQ multiplex PCR, and TCRdb holds only the in-frame ones, with some missing. The sample has about 150,000 clones; 85% to 90% are singletons. The CDR3 is 14 amino acids. V shed 5 bases and J shed 1 base, with 8 bases lying between them. Per the germline V gene, CDR1 is ENHRY and CDR2 is SYGVKD. Material for sequencing was peripheral blood. The receptor comes from a man aged 18 to 35 with COVID-19, enrolled during active disease. This sequence joins TRBV10-3 and TRBJ2-2; a possible D gene is TRBD1 (5 bases). The CDR3 loop is CAISPRENTGELFF. CDR3 nucleotide sequence: TGTGCCATCAGTCCCAGGGAGAACACCGGGGAGCTGTTTTTT.